The 8 T cell receptor beta chains given below trace back to one sample, sequenced in a study of blood T cells in healthy people across ages. The authors ran a second PCR of about 6 to 11 cycles using a sample-barcoded 5' primer and a J-beta primer mix. TCRdb reanalysed the 5' RACE reads using MiXCR and keeps one entry per CDR3 protein. The top ten hold about 11% of the sample, which has about 1.6 million distinct CDR3 sequences, approximately 32% seen once. Sequencing was performed on blood. All receptors come from a woman aged 25 to 45 in good health.

The chain couples TRBV10-3 to TRBJ1-6; D is unresolved. This CDR3 is 12 amino acids long. Germline assignment: CDR1 ENHRY and CDR2 SYGVKD. The V gene lost 4 bases and the J gene lost 8 bases, with 6 bases spanning the gap. Written as DNA, the CDR3 is TGTGCCATCAGTGGGCTTGATTCACCCCTCCACTTT. This gives the protein CAISGLDSPLHF.

The chain has TRBV12-5 and TRBJ2-4; D remains ambiguous. TRBJ2-5 explains the end of the DNA better; the J call may be wrong. Germline CDR1 and CDR2: LGHNT and FRNRAP. The CDR3 is 13 residues long. CDR3 protein: CASGFSLGGTQYF. CDR3 nucleotide sequence: TGTGCTAGTGGTTTTAGTCTGGGTGGGACCCAGTACTTC.

This clonotype was seen more than once but under ten times. The V gene is TRBV20-1, the J gene TRBJ1-2; TRBD1 matches at 7 bases. The CDR3 runs to 13 residues. Germline V gene sequence: CDR1 DFQATT, CDR2 SNEGSKA (reference sequence). J was trimmed by 6 bases and V by 5 bases; bases with no gene match: 9. The CDR3, as DNA: TGCAGTGCTCGGAGACAGGGTTCGGATGGCTACACCTTC. Its translation is CSARRQGSDGYTF.

DNA of the CDR3: TGTGCCAGCAGCGTAGCGGCAGGGAGGAACACTGAAGCTTTCTTT. This encodes CASSVAAGRNTEAFF. The chain couples TRBV9 to TRBJ1-1; weak D call: TRBD1 (5 bases). V lost 0 bases and J lost 1, with 10 bases in between. The CDR3 runs to 15 residues. Germline-derived CDR1 and CDR2 are SGDLS and YYNGEE. The variable domain in full, with the rest retrieved from reference TRBV9 and TRBJ1-1, is DSGVTQTPKHLITATGQRVTLRCSPRSGDLSVYWYQQSLDQGLQFLIQYYNGEERAKGNILERFSAQQFPDLHSELNLSSLELGDSALYFCASSVAAGRNTEAFFGQGTRLTVV.

Of note for this clonotype: The junction and the germline gene differ at one end; a read error may be behind it. The V and J genes are TRBV11-2 and TRBJ2-5; D is possibly TRBD2 (5 bases). The germline V gene has CDR1 SGHAT and CDR2 FQNNGV. The CDR3 contains 15 residues. Here the CDR3 reads CASSLILGRQETRYF. In DNA, the CDR3 is TGTGCCAGCAGCTTAATACTAGGGAGACAAGAGACCCGGTACTTC.

This clonotype has only a few counts. The J gene is TRBJ2-3, the V gene TRBV20-1, with 15 bases aligning to TRBD2. The CDR3 is made up of 18 amino acids. J was trimmed by 1 base and V by 3 bases; bases with no gene match: 8. Germline values: CDR1 DFQATT, CDR2 SNEGSKA (reference sequence). CDR3 coding DNA: TGCAGTGCTAGTGCCGGACTAGCGGGAGGGAGGGGCACAGATACGCAGTATTTT. It codes for CSASAGLAGGRGTDTQYF.

This clonotype showed up many times. The chain is built from TRBV29-1 and TRBJ1-2; the D gene is possibly TRBD1 (6 bases). Germline-derived CDR1 and CDR2 are SQVTM and ANQGSEA. The V end was cut by 4 bases, the J end by 5 bases, with 17 bases between. CDR3 length equals 14 residues. CDR3 bases: TGCAGCGTTGCAACTGCCGGGACAAATTATGGCTACACCTTC. Residues: CSVATAGTNYGYTF.

The table lists this clonotype with many counts. This chain links TRBV4-1 with TRBJ1-4; unclear D gene. From germline, CDR1 is MGHRA and CDR2 YSYEKL. Trimming removed 3 bases at V and 7 bases at J, with 9 bases between. This CDR3 region has 13 residues. The CDR3 nucleotides read TGCGCCAGCAGCCAGATGATGTCTGAAAAACTGTTTTTT. Residues: CASSQMMSEKLFF.